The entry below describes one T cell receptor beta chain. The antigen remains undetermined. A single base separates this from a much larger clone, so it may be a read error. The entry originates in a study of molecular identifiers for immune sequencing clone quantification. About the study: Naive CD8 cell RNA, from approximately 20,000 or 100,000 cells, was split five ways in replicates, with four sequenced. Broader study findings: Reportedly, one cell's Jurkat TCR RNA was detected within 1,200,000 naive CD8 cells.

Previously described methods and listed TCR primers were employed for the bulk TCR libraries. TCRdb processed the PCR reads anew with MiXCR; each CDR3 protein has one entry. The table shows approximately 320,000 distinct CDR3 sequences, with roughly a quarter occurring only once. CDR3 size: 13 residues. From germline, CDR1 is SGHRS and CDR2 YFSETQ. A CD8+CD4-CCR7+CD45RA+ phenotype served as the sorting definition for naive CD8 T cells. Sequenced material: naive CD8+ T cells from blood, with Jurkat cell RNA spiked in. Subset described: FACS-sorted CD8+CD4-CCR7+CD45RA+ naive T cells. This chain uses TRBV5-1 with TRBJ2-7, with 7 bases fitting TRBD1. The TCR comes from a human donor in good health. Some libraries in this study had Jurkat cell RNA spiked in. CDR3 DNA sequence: TGCGCCAGCAGAAGAGAGGGGGCGAACGAGCAGTGCTTC. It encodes CASRREGANEQCF.